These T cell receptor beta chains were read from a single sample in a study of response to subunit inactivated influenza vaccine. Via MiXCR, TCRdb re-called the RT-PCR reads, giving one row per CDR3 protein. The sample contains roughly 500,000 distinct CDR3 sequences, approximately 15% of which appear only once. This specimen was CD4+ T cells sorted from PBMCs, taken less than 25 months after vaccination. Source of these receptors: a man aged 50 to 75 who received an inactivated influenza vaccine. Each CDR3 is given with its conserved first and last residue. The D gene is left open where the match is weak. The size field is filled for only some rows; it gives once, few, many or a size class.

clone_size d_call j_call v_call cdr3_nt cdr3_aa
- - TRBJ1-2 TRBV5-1 TGCGCCAGCAGCTTGGAAAGGCTTGGCTACACCTTC CASSLERLGYTF
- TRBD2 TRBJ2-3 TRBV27 TGTGCCAGCAGTTTACCGGGACTAGTGGATACGCAGTATTTT CASSLPGLVDTQYF
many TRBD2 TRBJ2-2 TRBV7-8 TGTGCCAGCAGCCTCATAGCGGGGGGGCGCACCGGGGAGCTGTTTTTT CASSLIAGGRTGELFF
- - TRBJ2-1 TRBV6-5 TGTGCCAGCAGTTACGGAAGCAGTTTGAATGAGCAGTTCTTC CASSYGSSLNEQFF
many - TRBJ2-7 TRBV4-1 TGCGCCAGCAGCTTCGGGGCCGACTACGAGCAGTACTTC CASSFGADYEQYF
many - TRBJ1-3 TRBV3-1 TGTGCCAGCAGCCATTTTTCGAGCTCTGGAAACACCATATATTTT CASSHFSSSGNTIYF
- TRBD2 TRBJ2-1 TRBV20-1 TGCAGTGCTAGGGGCTGGGAGGGCCTTAATGAGCAGTTCTTC CSARGWEGLNEQFF
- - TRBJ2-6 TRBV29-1 TGCAGCGTTGAACACGGACCTGGGGCCAACGTCCTGACTTTC CSVEHGPGANVLTF
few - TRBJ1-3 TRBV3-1 TGTGCCAGCAGCCAAGATTCGGGGTCAGGAAACACCATATATTTT CASSQDSGSGNTIYF
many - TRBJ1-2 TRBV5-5 TGTGCCAGCAGCCCGCGGACAGCCCGAGTGGACTATGGCTACACCTTC CASSPRTARVDYGYTF
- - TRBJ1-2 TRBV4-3 TGCGCCAGCAGCCAAGATATTGCAGGGGCGGCCTATGGCTACACCTTC CASSQDIAGAAYGYTF
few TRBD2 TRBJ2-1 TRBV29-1 TGCAGCGTTGGGGTGATAGCGGGAGGGAACACGAAAAACAATGAGCAGTTCTTC CSVGVIAGGNTKNNEQFF
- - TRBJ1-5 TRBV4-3 TGCGCCAGCAGCCAAGCTTTGGGGGCTGGGCAGCCCCAGCATTTT CASSQALGAGQPQHF
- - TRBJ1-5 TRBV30 TGTGCCTGGAGTCAAGGGGGCAATCAGCCCCAGCATTTT CAWSQGGNQPQHF
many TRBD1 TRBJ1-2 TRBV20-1 TGCAGTGCCAGAGGGAGGGGACAGGGAGGCTACACCTTC CSARGRGQGGYTF
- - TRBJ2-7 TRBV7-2 TGTGCCTGCAGCTTCGGAGTGAACTACGAGCAGTACTTC CACSFGVNYEQYF
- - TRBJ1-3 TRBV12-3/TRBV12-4 TGTGCCAGCAGGATAGGTGGAAACACCATATATTTT CASRIGGNTIYF
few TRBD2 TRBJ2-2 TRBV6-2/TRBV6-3 TGTGCCAGCAGTTACTCGGGGACTAGCGGACTTCTCACCGGGGAGCTGTTTTTT CASSYSGTSGLLTGELFF
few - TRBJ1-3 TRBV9 TGTGCCAGCAGCGTAGGCGGGACGGATTCTGGAAACACCATATATTTT CASSVGGTDSGNTIYF
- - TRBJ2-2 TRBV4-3 TGCGCCAGCAGCCAAGATTTCGGGATCCCCGGGGAGCTGTTTTTT CASSQDFGIPGELFF
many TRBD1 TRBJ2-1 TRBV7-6 TGTGCCAGCAGCTTACCGACAGGGGGTTACAATGAGCAGTTCTTC CASSLPTGGYNEQFF
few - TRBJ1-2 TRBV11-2 TGTGCCAGCAGCTTCCTTAGTAGGGACTATGGCTACACCTTC CASSFLSRDYGYTF
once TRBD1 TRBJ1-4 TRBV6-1 TGTGCCAGCCAAAACAGGGGAGGGGCTGAAAAACTGTTTTTT CASQNRGGAEKLFF
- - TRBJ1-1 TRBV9 TGTGCCAGCAGCGTAGGAGGGGCGAACACTGAAGCTTTCTTT CASSVGGANTEAFF
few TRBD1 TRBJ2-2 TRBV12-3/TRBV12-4 TGTGCCAGCAGGCTCGACAGGGGCGGCACCGGGGAGCTGTTTTTT CASRLDRGGTGELFF
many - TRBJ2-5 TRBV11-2 TGTGCCAGCAGCTCGATCTATAACAAACAAGAGACCCAGTACTTC CASSSIYNKQETQYF
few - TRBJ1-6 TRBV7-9 TGTGCCAGCAGCCCAGGGGCCTCCTATAATTCACCCCTCCACTTT CASSPGASYNSPLHF
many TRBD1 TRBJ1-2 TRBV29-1 TGCAGCGTTTGGGGAGGAGGACAGGGCAGTGGCTACACCTTC CSVWGGGQGSGYTF
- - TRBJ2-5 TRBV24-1 TGTGCCACCAGTCAGGCCAGCGGAGGACCAGAGACCCAGTACTTC CATSQASGGPETQYF
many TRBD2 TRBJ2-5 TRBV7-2 TGTGCCAGCAGCTTAAGAGGGACTAGCGGGGGGGCCATAAAGACCCAGTACTTC CASSLRGTSGGAIKTQYF
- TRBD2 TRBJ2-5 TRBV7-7 TGTGCCAGCAGCTTAGTCGGGAGGGGGACCCAGTACTTC CASSLVGRGTQYF
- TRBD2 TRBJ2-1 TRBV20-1 TGCAGTGCTAGAGAGGGACTAGCGGTTCGGAACGATGAGCAGTTCTTC CSAREGLAVRNDEQFF
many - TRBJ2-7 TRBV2 TGTGCCAGCAGACAGGCCCTAGCCGTATCCTACGAGCAGTACTTC CASRQALAVSYEQYF
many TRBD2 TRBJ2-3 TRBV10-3 TGTGCCATCAGGGATGATAGCGGGCGTTCCCCTGGCACAGATACGCAGTATTTT CAIRDDSGRSPGTDTQYF
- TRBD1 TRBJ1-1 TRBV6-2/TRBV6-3 TGTGCCAGCAGTATCCCGGGACAGGCCTTCTTT CASSIPGQAFF
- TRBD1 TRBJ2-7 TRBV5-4 TGTGCCAGCAGCCCCGGACAGGGAGACTACGAGCAGTACTTC CASSPGQGDYEQYF
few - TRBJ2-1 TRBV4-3 TGCGCCAGCAGCCAAGATCCGGCGGTTCCCTCCTACAATGAGCAGTTCTTC CASSQDPAVPSYNEQFF
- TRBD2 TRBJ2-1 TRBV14 TGTGCCAGCAGCCCGTTAGCGGGAGGTTGGAATGAGCAGTTCTTC CASSPLAGGWNEQFF
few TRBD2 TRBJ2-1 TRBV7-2 TGTGCCAGCAGCTATGCCCTAGCGGTAGGGAGAGTTTATGAGCAGTTCTTC CASSYALAVGRVYEQFF
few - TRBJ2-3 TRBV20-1 TGCAGTGCTAGAGGAAGGGTCTCTCGCACAGATACGCAGTATTTT CSARGRVSRTDTQYF